This T cell receptor (beta chain) was obtained from a study of prognosis after radiotherapy for stage I lung cancer. About the study: Stage I lung tumors that were newly diagnosed and primary were found in 14 to 15 patients, while about five patients had oligometastatic NSCLC after surgical resection of the primary tumor. In total, some 13 men and a handful of women took part as patients, aged 53 to 84 with a median of approximately 76 years.

In this sample, this clonotype turned up many times. The antigen remains undetermined. Broader study findings: The authors did not determine whether the expanded TCR clones were tumor-specific.

With two-round multiplex PCR, TCR beta CDR3 sequences were amplified from genomic DNA. First-round PCR used primers specific to each TRBV and TRBJ gene. TCRdb used MiXCR to reprocess the multiplex PCR reads, holding one entry per CDR3 protein. In the table there are tens of thousands of distinct CDR3 sequences, approximately 26% of which are singletons. Researchers took six milliliters of peripheral blood at each of two time points. This sample comprised PBMCs, obtained before or after stereotactic body radiation therapy (not recorded which). This sequence originates from a donor over 45 with non-small cell lung cancer.

In DNA, the CDR3 is TGTGCCAGCAGCTTAGCGTCAGGGGGAAGGGGATCACCCCTCCACTTT. Translated, it gives CASSLASGGRGSPLHF. The J gene is TRBJ1-6, the V gene TRBV7-2; 7 nucleotides align to TRBD1. V lost 0 bases and J lost 10; bases outside the gene matches: 9. The CDR3 runs 16 residues. Looked up from germline, CDR1 is SGHTA and CDR2 is FQGNSA.